The entry below gives a single T cell receptor beta chain sequence along with its context. Its cognate antigen is unknown. This specimen belongs to a study of T cells in Graves' hyperthyroidism and ophthalmopathy. On the study more broadly: Blood was drawn when the patient was first diagnosed and still untreated.

No progression to ophthalmopathy during 18 months of follow-up defined stable disease. There were TCR beta CDR3 regions amplified from RNA transcripts. During a first-round RT-PCR of the TCR CDR3, the HTBI primer set was used. TCRdb itself ran the multiplex PCR reads through MiXCR, one entry per CDR3 protein. The sample yields 800,000 or so distinct CDR3 sequences, around 38% seen once. General observations from the study: The model identified upcoming ophthalmopathy a median about six months ahead of onset.

This sequence originates from a young man with Graves' hyperthyroidism. Sequencing was done on a sample of blood.

The CDR3 loop reads CASSPQGLSETQYF. The CDR3 bases are TGTGCCAGCAGCCCTCAGGGACTATCGGAGACCCAGTACTTC. The gene calls are TRBV2 and TRBJ2-5; 7 bases are shared with TRBD2. The CDR3 is 14 amino acids. Per the germline V gene, CDR1 is SNHLY and CDR2 is FYNNEI. The junction had 9 bases not matched to a gene; V was cut back by 6 bases and J by 5 bases.